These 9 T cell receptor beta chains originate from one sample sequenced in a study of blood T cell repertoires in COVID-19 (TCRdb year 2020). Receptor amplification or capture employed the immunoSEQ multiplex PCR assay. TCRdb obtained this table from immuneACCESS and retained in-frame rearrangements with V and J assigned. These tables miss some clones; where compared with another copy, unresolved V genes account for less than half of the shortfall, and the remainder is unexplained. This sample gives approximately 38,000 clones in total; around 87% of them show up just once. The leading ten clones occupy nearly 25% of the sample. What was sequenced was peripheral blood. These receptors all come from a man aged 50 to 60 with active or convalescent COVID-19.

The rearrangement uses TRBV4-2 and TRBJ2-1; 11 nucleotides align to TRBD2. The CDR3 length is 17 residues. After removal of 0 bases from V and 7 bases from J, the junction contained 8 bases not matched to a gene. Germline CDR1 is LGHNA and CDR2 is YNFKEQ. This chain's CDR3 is CASSQDFASGRHNEQFF. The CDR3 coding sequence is TGTGCCAGCAGCCAAGATTTCGCTAGCGGGAGGCATAATGAGCAGTTCTTC.

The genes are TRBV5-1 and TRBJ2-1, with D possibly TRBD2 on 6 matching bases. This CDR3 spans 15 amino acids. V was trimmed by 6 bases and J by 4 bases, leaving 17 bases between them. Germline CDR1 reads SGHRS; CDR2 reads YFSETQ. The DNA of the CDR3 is TGCGCCAGCAACCCCGGAGGGGTATCGTACAATGAGCAGTTCTTC. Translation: CASNPGGVSYNEQFF.

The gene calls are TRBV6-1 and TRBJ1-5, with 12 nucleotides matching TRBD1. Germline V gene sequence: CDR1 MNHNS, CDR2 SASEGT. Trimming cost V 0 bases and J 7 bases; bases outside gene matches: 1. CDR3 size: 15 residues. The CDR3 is CASSEAGTGGQPQHF. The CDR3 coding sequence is TGTGCCAGCAGTGAAGCCGGGACAGGGGGCCAGCCCCAGCATTTT.

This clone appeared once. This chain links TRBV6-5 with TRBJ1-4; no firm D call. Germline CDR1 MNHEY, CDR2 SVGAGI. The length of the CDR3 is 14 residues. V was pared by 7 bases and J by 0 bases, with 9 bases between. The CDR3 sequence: CASTPTTTNEKLFF. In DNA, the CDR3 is TGTGCCAGCACCCCGACAACAACTAATGAAAAACTGTTTTTT.

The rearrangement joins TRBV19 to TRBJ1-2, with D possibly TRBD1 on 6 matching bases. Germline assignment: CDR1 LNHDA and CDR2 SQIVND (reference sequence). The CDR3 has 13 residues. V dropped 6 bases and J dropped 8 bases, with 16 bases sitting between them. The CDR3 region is CASRMPGAQGYTF. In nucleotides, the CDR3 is TGTGCCAGTAGGATGCCAGGGGCTCAGGGCTACACCTTC.

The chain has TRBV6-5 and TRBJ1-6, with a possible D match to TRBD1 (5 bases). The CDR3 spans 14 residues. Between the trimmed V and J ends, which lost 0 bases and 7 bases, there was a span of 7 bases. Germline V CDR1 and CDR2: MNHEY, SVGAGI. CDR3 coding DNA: TGTGCCAGCAGTTACTCGGGGCAGAATTCACCCCTCCACTTT. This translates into CASSYSGQNSPLHF.

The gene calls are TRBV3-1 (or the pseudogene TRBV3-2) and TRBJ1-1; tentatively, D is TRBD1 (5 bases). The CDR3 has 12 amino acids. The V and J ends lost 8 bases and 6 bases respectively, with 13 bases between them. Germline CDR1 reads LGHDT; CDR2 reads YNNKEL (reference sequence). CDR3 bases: TGTGCCAGCGGGACTTCTTTATCTGAAGCTTTCTTT. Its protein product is CASGTSLSEAFF.

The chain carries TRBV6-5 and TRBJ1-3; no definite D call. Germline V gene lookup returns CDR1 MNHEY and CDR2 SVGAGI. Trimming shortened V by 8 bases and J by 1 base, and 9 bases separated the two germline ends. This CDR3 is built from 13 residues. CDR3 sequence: CASSPYSGNTIYF. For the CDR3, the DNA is TGTGCCAGCTCCCCCTATTCTGGAAACACCATATATTTT.

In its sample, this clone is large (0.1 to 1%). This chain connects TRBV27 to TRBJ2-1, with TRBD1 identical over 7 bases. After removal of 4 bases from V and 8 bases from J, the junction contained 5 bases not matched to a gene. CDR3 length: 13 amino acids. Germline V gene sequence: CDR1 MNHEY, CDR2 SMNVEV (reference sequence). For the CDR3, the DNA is TGTGCCAGCAGTTCGACAGGGTGGGATGAGCAGTTCTTC. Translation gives CASSSTGWDEQFF.